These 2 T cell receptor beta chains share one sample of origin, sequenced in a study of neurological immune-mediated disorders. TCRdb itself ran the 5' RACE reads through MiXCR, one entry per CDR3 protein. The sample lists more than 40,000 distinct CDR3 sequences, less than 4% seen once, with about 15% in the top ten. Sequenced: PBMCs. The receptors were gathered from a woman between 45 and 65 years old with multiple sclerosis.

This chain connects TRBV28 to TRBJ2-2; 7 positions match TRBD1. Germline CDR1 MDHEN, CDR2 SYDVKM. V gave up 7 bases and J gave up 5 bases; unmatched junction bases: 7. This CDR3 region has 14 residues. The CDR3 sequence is CASNINRGTGELFF. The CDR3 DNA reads TGTGCCAGCAATATCAACAGGGGTACCGGGGAGCTGTTTTTT.

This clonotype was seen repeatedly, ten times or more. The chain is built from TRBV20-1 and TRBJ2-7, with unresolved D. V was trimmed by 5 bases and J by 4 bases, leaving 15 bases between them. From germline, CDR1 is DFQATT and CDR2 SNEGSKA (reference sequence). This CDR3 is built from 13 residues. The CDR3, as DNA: TGCAGTGCTGCCCTAAGCCTCAATTACGAGCAGTACTTC. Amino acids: CSAALSLNYEQYF.